Below, 4 T cell receptor beta chains from the same sample are listed, as sequenced in a study of OX40 agonist ivuxolimab in advanced cancers. Assay: immunoSEQ multiplex PCR; the TCRdb copy retains only in-frame clones and omits some. The repertoire has 60,000 to 100,000 clones, roughly 84% of them found once; the top ten carry roughly 0.26%. Sample: CD4+ or CD8+ T cells sorted from blood, taken in a trial of the OX40 agonist ivuxolimab. The source of these receptors is an adult with an advanced solid tumor such as melanoma, head and neck, liver or kidney cancer.

This sequence joins TRBV7-2 and TRBJ1-1, with TRBD1 matching 10 bases. The CDR3 totals 16 residues. CDR1 SGHTA and CDR2 FQGNSA come from the germline V gene. The V segment lost 1 base and the J segment 7 bases; nucleotides outside the gene matches: 9. The chain's CDR3 is CASSLVSGTGVNEAFF. In DNA, the CDR3 is TGTGCCAGCAGCTTAGTCTCCGGGACAGGGGTTAATGAAGCTTTCTTT.

This rearrangement joins TRBV10-3 to TRBJ2-1; TRBD2 aligns across 11 bases. V was pared by 4 bases and J by 7 bases, with 12 bases of the junction left unmatched. In germline, CDR1 is ENHRY, CDR2 SYGVKD. This CDR3 comprises 17 residues. The chain's CDR3 is CAISVPPLAGGLNEQFF. In DNA, the CDR3 is TGTGCCATCAGTGTGCCGCCTCTAGCGGGAGGTCTAAATGAGCAGTTCTTC.

This clone appeared a few times. The rearrangement links TRBV11-2 to TRBJ2-7; 10 bases match TRBD2. Germline trimming cut 5 bases from V and 2 bases from J; bases unmatched to any gene: 9. The CDR3 has 16 residues. The germline V gene has CDR1 SGHAT and CDR2 FQNNGV. The DNA for the CDR3 is TGTGCCAGCAGCCGATACACTAGCGGGAACCCCTACGAGCAGTACTTC. The encoded protein is CASSRYTSGNPYEQYF.

This chain connects TRBV6-1 to TRBJ2-1; D gene ambiguous. Germline V gives CDR1 MNHNS, CDR2 SASEGT. This CDR3 has 15 amino acids. The V gene lost 7 bases and the J gene lost 0 bases, with 13 bases spanning the gap. The CDR3 loop reads CASIRIPNSYNEQFF. The CDR3 region has the DNA TGTGCCAGCATCAGAATACCCAACTCCTACAATGAGCAGTTCTTC.